This T cell receptor (beta chain) originates from a study of PD-L1 blockade in urothelial cancer (dated by TCRdb to 2016 to 2017). A note on the overall study: Therapy was started around 2014 for all patients, and atezolizumab 1,200 mg was administered intravenously every 3 weeks. Twenty-five of 29 patients were identified as males with urothelial cancer of bladder origin, and a prior smoking history was reported by 18 of 29 patients. An ECOG performance status of 0 or 1 was recorded for the patients, and 0 to 3 prior chemotherapy regimens had been received by the patients. Blood samples were analyzed 3 weeks after the start of treatment (second dose) and 6 weeks after the start of treatment. Blood samples yielded a median of roughly 150,000 T cells and 65,000 to 95,000 unique TCRs, with median clonality approximately 0.08. The study was an exploratory multi-omic analysis of somatic, immune and clinical correlates of response to PD-L1 blockade with atezolizumab in urothelial cancer. Pretreatment tumor samples and matched peripheral blood, collected serially before and after atezolizumab treatment, underwent TCR sequencing. Progression-free survival longer than 6 months counted as durable clinical benefit, and TCR features were additionally tested against both progression-free and overall survival. Whole exome sequencing and RNA sequencing of pretreatment tumors were performed alongside TCR sequencing in the same patients. Durable clinical benefit was achieved by nine patients and was not achieved by 20 patients. Pretreatment blood TCR-seq was available for fewer than 30 patients, at least one posttreatment blood collection was obtained for 25 or so patients, and tumor TCR-seq was available for 25 or so patients. The full study reports these points: Patients with durable benefit showed greater expansion of tumor-associated TCR clones in peripheral blood 3 weeks after starting treatment (n = 22, p = 0.022). Because of the small sample size (n ≈ 29) and the many exploratory analyses performed, the results are intended to be regarded as hypothesis-generating. Improved progression-free and overall survival was associated with having pretreatment peripheral blood TCR clonality below the median.

The time point label, as the study defines it: pretreatment peripheral blood. A total of approximately 27 patients with locally advanced or metastatic urothelial carcinoma, treated at Memorial Sloan Kettering on a trial protocol, made up the cohort. Peripheral blood mononuclear cells were collected pretreatment and during treatment, with between 1 and 8 total time points obtained per patient. The Qiagen DNeasy Blood extraction kit was used to purify genomic DNA from total PBMCs and tumor samples. PBMCs were collected pretreatment and during treatment and were isolated and stored as previously described. About this clone itself: Its antigen remains unidentified. There are no base qualities to consult, and no much larger clone falls within one base.

Synthetic TCR analog templates were spiked into each PCR to estimate absolute template abundance from read counts. The immunoSEQ assay used bias-controlled V and J gene primers to amplify TCRbeta CDR3 regions from genomic DNA. Rearranged TCRbeta segments were sequenced at approximately 20X coverage. In the source study's methods: Sequencing errors were corrected by clustering, and CDR3s were annotated against IMGT so that V, D and J genes could be assigned. Out-of-frame and stop-codon sequences were excluded, and only productive TCRbeta rearrangements were used in downstream analyses. Clonality was calculated as one minus the Shannon entropy normalized by the log of the number of unique productive sequences. Fisher's exact test with Benjamini-Hochberg correction, at a threshold of adjusted p below 0.01, was used to find clones that differed between time points or between blood and tumor. Entries here come from immuneACCESS through TCRdb and include only in-frame sequences with V and J called. Some clones fail to appear in such tables; in the studies checked, an unresolved V gene covers under half of the shortfall, and the cause of the remainder is unknown. That table gives V, J and clone size, and the DNA gave D and trimming. The sample has tens of thousands of clones on record, 65% to 90% of them singletons. Clones ranked in the top ten supply around 3.2% of the sample.

Sequences SQVTM (CDR1) and ANQGSEA (CDR2) are obtained from the germline V gene. Relative to germline, V is 4 bases shorter and J is 3 bases shorter, with 15 bases between their ends. Reading from cysteine to phenylalanine, the CDR3 counts 14 amino acids. The DNA shown is the 42-base CDR3, in frame from base 1. This receptor was identified in a man aged 70 or older with urothelial cancer. The chain employs TRBV29-1 and TRBJ1-2, with no D gene named confidently. The material was PBMCs, obtained around atezolizumab (anti-PD-L1) treatment. The DNA is as follows: TGCAGCGTTGCCACCAGACGGGAGCACTATGGCTACACCTTC. It specifies CSVATRREHYGYTF. Supplemented by the reference TRBV29-1 and TRBJ1-2 proteins around the CDR3, the complete variable domain is SAVISQKPSRDICQRGTSLTIQCQVDSQVTMMFWYRQQPGQSLTLIATANQGSEATYESGFVIDKFPISRPNLTFSTLTVSNMSPEDSSIYLCSVATRREHYGYTFGSGTRLTVV.